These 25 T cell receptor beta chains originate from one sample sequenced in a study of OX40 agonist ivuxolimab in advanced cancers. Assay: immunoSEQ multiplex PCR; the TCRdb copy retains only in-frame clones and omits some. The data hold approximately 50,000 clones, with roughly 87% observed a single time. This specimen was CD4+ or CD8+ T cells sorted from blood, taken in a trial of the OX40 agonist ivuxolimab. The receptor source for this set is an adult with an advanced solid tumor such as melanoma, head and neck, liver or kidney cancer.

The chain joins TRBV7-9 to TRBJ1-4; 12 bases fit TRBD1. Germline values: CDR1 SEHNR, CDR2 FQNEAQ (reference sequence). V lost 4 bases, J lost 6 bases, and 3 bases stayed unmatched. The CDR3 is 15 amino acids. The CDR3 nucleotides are TGTGCCAGCAGCTCTCGGGACAGGGGGCATGAAAAACTGTTTTTT. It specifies CASSSRDRGHEKLFF.

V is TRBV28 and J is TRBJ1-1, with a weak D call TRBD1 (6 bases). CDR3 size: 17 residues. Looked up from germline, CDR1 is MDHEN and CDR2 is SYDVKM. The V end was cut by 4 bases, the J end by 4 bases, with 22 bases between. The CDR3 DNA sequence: TGTGCCAGCAGTTCCGGGGGGTACAGGGCAGGCGGCACTGAAGCTTTCTTT. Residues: CASSSGGYRAGGTEAFF.

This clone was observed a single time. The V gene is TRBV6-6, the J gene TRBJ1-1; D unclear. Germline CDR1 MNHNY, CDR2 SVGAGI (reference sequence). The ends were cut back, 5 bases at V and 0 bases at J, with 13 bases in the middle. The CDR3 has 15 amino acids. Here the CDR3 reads CASSPPGQVNTEAFF. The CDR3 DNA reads TGTGCCAGCAGTCCCCCCGGCCAGGTGAACACTGAAGCTTTCTTT.

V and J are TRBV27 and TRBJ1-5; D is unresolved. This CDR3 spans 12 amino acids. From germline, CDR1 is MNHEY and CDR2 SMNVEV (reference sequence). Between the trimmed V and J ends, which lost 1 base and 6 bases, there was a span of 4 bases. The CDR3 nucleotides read TGTGCCAGCAGTTTATTGGGTCAGCCCCAGCATTTT. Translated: CASSLLGQPQHF.

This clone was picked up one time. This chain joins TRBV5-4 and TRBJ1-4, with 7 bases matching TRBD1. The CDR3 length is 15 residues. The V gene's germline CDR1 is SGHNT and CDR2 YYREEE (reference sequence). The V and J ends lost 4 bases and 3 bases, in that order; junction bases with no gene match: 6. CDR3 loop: CASSPSGTANEKLFF. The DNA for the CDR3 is TGTGCCAGCAGCCCATCCGGGACAGCTAATGAAAAACTGTTTTTT.

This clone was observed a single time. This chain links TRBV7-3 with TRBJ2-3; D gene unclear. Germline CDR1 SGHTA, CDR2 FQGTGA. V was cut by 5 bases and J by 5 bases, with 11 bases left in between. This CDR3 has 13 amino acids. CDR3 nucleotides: TGTGCCAGCAGCGAGCCGACACAAGATACGCAGTATTTT. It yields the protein CASSEPTQDTQYF.

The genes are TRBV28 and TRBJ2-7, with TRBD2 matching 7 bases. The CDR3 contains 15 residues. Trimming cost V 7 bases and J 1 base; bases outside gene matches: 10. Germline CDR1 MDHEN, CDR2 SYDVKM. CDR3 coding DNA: TGTGCCAGCAATCCTACTAAAGCGGGGTCCTACGAGCAGTACTTC. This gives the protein CASNPTKAGSYEQYF. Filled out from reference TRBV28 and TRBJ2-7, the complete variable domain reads DVKVTQSSRYLVKRTGEKVFLECVQDMDHENMFWYRQDPGLGLRLIYFSYDVKMKEKGDIPEGYSVSREKKERFSLILESASTNQTSMYLCASNPTKAGSYEQYFGPGTRLTVT.

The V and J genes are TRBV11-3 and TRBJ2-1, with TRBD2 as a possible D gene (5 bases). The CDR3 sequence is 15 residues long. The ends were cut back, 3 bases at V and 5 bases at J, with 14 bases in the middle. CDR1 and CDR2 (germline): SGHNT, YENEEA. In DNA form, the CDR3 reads TGTGCCAGCAGCTTCGGGGTGGGGTCACACAATGAGCAGTTCTTC. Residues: CASSFGVGSHNEQFF.

CDR3 loop: CASSPVPGLAGGPDNEQFF. In DNA form, the CDR3 reads TGTGCCAGCAGCCCGGTACCGGGACTAGCGGGAGGGCCCGACAATGAGCAGTTCTTC. The chain carries TRBV5-4 and TRBJ2-1; 16 bases line up with TRBD2. V dropped 4 bases and J dropped 5; count of bases not matched to a gene: 12. The germline V gene encodes CDR1 SGHNT and CDR2 YYREEE (reference sequence). The CDR3 is made up of 19 amino acids.

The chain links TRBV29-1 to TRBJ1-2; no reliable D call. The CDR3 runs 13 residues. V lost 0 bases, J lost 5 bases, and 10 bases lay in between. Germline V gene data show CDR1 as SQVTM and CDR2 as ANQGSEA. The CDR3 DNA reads TGCAGCGTTGAAGATCTAGGCAGATATGGCTACACCTTC. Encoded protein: CSVEDLGRYGYTF.

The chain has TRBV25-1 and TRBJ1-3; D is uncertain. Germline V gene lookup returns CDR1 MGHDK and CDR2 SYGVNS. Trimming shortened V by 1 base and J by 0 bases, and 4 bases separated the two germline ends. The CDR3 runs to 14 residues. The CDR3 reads CASSELVSGNTIYF. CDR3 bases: TGTGCCAGCAGTGAATTAGTCTCTGGAAACACCATATATTTT. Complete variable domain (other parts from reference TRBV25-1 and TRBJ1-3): EADIYQTPRYLVIGTGKKITLECSQTMGHDKMYWYQQDPGMELHLIHYSYGVNSTEKGDLSSESTVSRIRTEHFPLTLESARPSHTSQYLCASSELVSGNTIYFGEGSWLTVV.

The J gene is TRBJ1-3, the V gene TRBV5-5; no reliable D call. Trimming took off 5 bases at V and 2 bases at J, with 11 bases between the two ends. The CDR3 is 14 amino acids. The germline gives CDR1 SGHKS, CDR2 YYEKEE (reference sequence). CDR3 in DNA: TGTGCCAGCAGTCTGACCGGGGCTGGAAACACCATATATTTT. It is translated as CASSLTGAGNTIYF. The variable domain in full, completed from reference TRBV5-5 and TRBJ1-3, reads DAGVTQSPTHLIKTRGQQVTLRCSPISGHKSVSWYQQVLGQGPQFIFQYYEKEERGRGNFPDRFSARQFPNYSSELNVNALLLGDSALYLCASSLTGAGNTIYFGEGSWLTVV.

CDR3 coding DNA: TGTGCCAGCGTAGTGTCGGCAGGGCAGGTGGAAGCTTTCTTT. Its protein is CASVVSAGQVEAFF. The genes are TRBV2 and TRBJ1-1, with D possibly being TRBD1 (5 bases). Per the germline V gene, CDR1 is SNHLY and CDR2 is FYNNEI. CDR3 size: 14 residues. V dropped 8 bases and J dropped 8 bases, with 21 bases sitting between them. The full variable domain, in which reference TRBV2 and TRBJ1-1 provide the parts outside the CDR3, is EPEVTQTPSHQVTQMGQEVILRCVPISNHLYFYWYRQILGQKVEFLVSFYNNEISEKSEIFDDQFSVERPDGSNFTLKIRSTKLEDSAMYFCASVVSAGQVEAFFGQGTRLTVV.

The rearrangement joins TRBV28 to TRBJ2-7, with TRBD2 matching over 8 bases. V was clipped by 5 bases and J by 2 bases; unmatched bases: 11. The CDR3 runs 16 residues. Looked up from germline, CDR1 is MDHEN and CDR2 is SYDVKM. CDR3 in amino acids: CASSAIAGPPAYEQYF. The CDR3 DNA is TGTGCCAGCAGTGCCATAGCGGGACCCCCCGCCTACGAGCAGTACTTC.

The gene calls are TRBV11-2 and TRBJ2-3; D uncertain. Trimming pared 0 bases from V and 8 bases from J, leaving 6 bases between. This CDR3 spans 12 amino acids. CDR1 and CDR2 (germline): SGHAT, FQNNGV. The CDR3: CASSLDEGTQYF. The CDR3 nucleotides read TGTGCCAGCAGCTTAGATGAAGGTACGCAGTATTTT.

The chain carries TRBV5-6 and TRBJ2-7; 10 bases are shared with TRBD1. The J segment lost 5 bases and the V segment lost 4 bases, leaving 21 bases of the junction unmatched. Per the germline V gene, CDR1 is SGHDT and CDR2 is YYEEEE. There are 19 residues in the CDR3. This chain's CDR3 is CASSPRMVRAGTGANEQYF. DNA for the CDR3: TGTGCCAGCAGCCCCCGAATGGTCCGGGCGGGGACAGGGGCCAACGAGCAGTACTTC.

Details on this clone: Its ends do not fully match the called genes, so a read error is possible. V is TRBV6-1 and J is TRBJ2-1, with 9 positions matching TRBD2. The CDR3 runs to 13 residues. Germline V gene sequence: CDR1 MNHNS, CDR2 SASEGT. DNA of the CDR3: TGTGCCAGCAGTGAAGCCTTTAGCGGGAGTGTACTCTTC. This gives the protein CASSEAFSGSVLF.

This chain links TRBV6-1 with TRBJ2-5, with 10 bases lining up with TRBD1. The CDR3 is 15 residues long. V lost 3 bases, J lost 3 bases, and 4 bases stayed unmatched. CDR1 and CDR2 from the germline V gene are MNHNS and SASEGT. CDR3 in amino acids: CASSEPGQGKETQYF. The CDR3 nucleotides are TGTGCCAGCAGTGAGCCGGGACAGGGGAAAGAGACCCAGTACTTC.

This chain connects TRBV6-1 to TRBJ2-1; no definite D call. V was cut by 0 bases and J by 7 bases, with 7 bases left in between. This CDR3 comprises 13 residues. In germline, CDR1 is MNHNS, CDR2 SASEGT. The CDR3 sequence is CASSEAGRNEQFF. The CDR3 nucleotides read TGTGCCAGCAGTGAAGCGGGAAGGAATGAGCAGTTCTTC.

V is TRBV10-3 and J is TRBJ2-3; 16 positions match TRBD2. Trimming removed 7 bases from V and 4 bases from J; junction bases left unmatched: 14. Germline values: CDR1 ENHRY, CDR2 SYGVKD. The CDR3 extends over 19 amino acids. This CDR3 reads CAIKDAGTSGRARADTQYF. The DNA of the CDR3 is TGTGCCATCAAAGACGCCGGGACTAGCGGGAGGGCTAGGGCAGATACGCAGTATTTT.

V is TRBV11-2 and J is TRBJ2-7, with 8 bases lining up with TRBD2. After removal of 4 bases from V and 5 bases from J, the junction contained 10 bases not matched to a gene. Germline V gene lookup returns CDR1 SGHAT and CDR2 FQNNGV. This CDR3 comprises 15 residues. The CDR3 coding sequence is TGTGCCAGCAGCTCTCTCTCGGGAGGGTCCCACGAGCAGTACTTC. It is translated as CASSSLSGGSHEQYF.

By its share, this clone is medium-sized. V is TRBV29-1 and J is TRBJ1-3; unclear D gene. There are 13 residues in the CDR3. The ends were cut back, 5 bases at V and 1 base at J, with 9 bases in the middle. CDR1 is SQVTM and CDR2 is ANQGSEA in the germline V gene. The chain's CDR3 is CSVWEGSGNTIYF. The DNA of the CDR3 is TGCAGCGTTTGGGAAGGGTCTGGAAACACCATATATTTT. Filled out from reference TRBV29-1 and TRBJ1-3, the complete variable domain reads SAVISQKPSRDICQRGTSLTIQCQVDSQVTMMFWYRQQPGQSLTLIATANQGSEATYESGFVIDKFPISRPNLTFSTLTVSNMSPEDSSIYLCSVWEGSGNTIYFGEGSWLTVV.

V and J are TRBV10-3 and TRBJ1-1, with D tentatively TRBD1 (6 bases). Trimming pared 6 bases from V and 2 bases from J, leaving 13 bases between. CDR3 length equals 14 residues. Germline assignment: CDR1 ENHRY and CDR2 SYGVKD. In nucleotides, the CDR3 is TGTGCCATCAGCATGACAGGCCTTAACACTGAAGCTTTCTTT. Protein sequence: CAISMTGLNTEAFF.

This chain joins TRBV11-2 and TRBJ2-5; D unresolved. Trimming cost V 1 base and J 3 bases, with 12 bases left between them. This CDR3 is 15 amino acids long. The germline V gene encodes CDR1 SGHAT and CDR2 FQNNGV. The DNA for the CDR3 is TGTGCCAGCAGCTTAGCCCAAACTACGAAAGAGACCCAGTACTTC. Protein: CASSLAQTTKETQYF.

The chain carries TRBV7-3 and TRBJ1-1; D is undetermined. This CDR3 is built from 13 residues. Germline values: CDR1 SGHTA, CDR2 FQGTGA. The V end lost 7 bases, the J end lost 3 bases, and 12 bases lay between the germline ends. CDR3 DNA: TGTGCCAGCACCCTGGACCTCGACACTGAAGCTTTCTTT. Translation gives CASTLDLDTEAFF.